This T cell receptor beta chain was captured by sequencing in a study of T cell repertoires in cytomegalovirus infection. Study-wide background: Through public TCR beta signatures, both CMV infection and matching HLA type were indicated. Study results and limitations: Summed frequency of public TCR beta families distinguished CMV carriers with the relevant HLA. Predominance within the ex vivo response was attributable to HLA-C-restricted CMV-specific TCR beta clonotypes.

This clonotype was recorded at least ten times. The antigen is not known. TCRdb re-called the reads through MiXCR, storing one row per CDR3 protein. The sample holds about 400,000 distinct CDR3 sequences, 15% to 20% seen once. The CDR3 runs 15 residues. V gave up 2 bases and J gave up 1 base, with 9 bases separating them. Per the germline V gene, CDR1 is MNHEY and CDR2 is SMNVEV (reference sequence). The receptor was derived from a human donor in good health (CMV status not recorded). Some clones in this sample may be carry-over from other donors' samples. This rearrangement joins TRBV27 to TRBJ1-5; no reliable D call. Sequencing was done on a sample of PBMCs. CDR3 sequence reads: CASSLNIWSNQPQHF. The CDR3 nucleotides read TGTGCCAGCAGTTTAAACATTTGGAGCAATCAGCCCCAGCATTTT.